This T cell receptor beta chain emerged from a study of cytomegalovirus exposure and HLA in healthy donors. Study observations and caveats: Information on immune exposure was restricted to one variable (CMV serostatus).

The CDR3 loop spans 15 amino acids. A remark on this clone: The antigen remains unidentified.

The PCR used 60 Vbeta and 13 Jbeta primers. Generated by immunoSEQ multiplex PCR, the TCRdb table keeps only in-frame clones and is missing some. The table records 100,000 to 150,000 clones, 65% to 80% of them present only once. Sample: PBMCs. The origin of this receptor is a woman aged 40 to 49 in good health and CMV-seropositive. The chain carries TRBV21-1 and TRBJ2-5; the listed D gene, TRBD2, was not tested against the DNA. TRBV21-1 is designated a pseudogene. Here the CDR3 DNA reads TGTGCCAGCAGCATACCTAGCGGGAGGAAAGAGACCCAGTACTTC. It translates to CASSIPSGRKETQYF.